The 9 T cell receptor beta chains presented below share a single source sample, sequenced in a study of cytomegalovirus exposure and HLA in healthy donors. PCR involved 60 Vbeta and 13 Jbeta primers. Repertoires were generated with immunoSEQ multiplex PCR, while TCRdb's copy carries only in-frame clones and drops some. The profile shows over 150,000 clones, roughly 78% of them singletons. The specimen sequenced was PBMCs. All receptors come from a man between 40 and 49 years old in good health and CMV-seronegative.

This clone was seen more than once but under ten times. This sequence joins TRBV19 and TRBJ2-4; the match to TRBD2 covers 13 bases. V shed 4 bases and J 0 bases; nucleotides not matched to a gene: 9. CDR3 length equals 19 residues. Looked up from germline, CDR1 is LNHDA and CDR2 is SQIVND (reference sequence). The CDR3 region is CASSTRLAGGPLAKNIQYF. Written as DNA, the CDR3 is TGTGCCAGTAGTACCAGACTAGCGGGAGGCCCCTTAGCCAAAAACATTCAGTACTTC.

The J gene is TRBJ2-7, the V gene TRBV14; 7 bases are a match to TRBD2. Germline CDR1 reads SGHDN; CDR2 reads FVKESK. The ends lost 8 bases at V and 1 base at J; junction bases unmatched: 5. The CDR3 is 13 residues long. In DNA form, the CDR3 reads TGTGCCAGCCCCCTAGCGGATTCCTACGAGCAGTACTTC. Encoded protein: CASPLADSYEQYF.

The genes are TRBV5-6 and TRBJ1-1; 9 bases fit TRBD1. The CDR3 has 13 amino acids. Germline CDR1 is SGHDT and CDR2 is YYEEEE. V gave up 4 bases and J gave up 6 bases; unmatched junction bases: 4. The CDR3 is CASSGTGIPEAFF. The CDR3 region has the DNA TGTGCCAGCAGCGGGACAGGGATCCCTGAAGCTTTCTTT.

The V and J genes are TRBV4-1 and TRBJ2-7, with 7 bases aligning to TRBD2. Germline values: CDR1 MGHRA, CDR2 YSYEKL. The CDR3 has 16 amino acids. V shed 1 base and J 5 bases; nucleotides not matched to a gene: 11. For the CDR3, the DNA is TGCGCCAGCAGCCAAGGTCGTGGCGGGAGCGGTGACGAGCAGTACTTC. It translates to CASSQGRGGSGDEQYF.

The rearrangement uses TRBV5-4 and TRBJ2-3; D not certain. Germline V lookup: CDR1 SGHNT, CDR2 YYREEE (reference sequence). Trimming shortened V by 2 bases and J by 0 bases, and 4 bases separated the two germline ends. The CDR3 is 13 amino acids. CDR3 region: CASSFFSTDTQYF. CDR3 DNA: TGTGCCAGCAGCTTCTTTAGCACAGATACGCAGTATTTT. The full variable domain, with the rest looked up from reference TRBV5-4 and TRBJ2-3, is ETGVTQSPTHLIKTRGQQVTLRCSSQSGHNTVSWYQQALGQGPQFIFQYYREEENGRGNFPPRFSGLQFPNYSSELNVNALELDDSALYLCASSFFSTDTQYFGPGTRLTVL.

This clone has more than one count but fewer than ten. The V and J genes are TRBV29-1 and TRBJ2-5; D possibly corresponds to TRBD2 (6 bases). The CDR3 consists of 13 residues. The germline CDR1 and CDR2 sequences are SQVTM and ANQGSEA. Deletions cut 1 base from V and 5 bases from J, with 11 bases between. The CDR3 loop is CSVEGAGRETQYF. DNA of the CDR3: TGCAGCGTTGAAGGGGCAGGGAGGGAGACCCAGTACTTC.

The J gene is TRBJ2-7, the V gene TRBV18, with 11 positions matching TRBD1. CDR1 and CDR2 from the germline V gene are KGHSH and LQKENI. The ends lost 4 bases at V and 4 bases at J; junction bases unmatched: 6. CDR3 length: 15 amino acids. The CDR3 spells CASSLGQGDGYEQYF. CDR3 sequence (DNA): TGTGCCAGCTCACTGGGACAGGGGGATGGGTACGAGCAGTACTTC.

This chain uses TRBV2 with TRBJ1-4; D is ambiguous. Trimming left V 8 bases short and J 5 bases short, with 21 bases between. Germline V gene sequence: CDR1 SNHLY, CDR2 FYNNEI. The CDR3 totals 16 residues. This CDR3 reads CASREPRFPINEKLFF. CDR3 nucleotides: TGTGCCAGCCGGGAGCCCAGGTTCCCTATCAATGAAAAACTGTTTTTT.

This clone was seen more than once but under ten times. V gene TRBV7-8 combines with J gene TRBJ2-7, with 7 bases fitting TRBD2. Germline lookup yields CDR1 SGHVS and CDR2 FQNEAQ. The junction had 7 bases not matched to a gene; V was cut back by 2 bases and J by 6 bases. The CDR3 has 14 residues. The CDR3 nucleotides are TGTGCCAGCAGCTTACTCGGACTAGAGGGCGAGCAGTACTTC. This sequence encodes CASSLLGLEGEQYF.